This is a list of T cell receptor beta chains from one sample in a study of cytomegalovirus exposure and HLA in healthy donors. Using immunoSEQ multiplex PCR, the repertoire was profiled, and TCRdb retains in-frame clones only, with some absent. The sample yields approximately 100,000 clones, approximately 81% seen once. The sample taken for sequencing was PBMCs. All receptors derive from a female donor in good health and CMV-seropositive. Both conserved end residues are part of each CDR3. Each record gives: V gene, CDR3 protein.

v_gene: TRBV7-8; CDR3aa: CASSLAPDRFVEKLFF
v_gene: TRBV15; CDR3aa: CATSPRGMVDNEQFF
v_gene: TRBV19; CDR3aa: CASSRQDSYEQYF
v_gene: TRBV7-2; CDR3aa: CASSWRAGNQPQHF
v_gene: TRBV29-1; CDR3aa: CSVEPGAQEGYTF
v_gene: TRBV7-9; CDR3aa: CASTPPQGGLNEQFF
v_gene: TRBV6-5; CDR3aa: CASRTGWLEQFF
v_gene: TRBV18; CDR3aa: CASSLGQKNYEQYF
v_gene: TRBV5-5; CDR3aa: CASRTGGPNTEAFF
v_gene: TRBV14; CDR3aa: CASSQGRELSPLHF
v_gene: TRBV28; CDR3aa: CASSSFKTSGRAVGHEQYF
v_gene: TRBV7-9; CDR3aa: CASSFRAPGGTGELFF
v_gene: TRBV2; CDR3aa: CASTRTENSPLHF
v_gene: TRBV18; CDR3aa: CASSPEGRGDTQYF
v_gene: TRBV27; CDR3aa: CASGIAGGGYGYTF
v_gene: TRBV7-9; CDR3aa: CSSSSTGTATDTQYF
v_gene: TRBV2; CDR3aa: CASSSSLPGVGEQYF
v_gene: TRBV9; CDR3aa: CASSSPDNRNTDTQYF
v_gene: TRBV14; CDR3aa: CASSQVEGMDQREGALDGELFF
v_gene: TRBV6-6; CDR3aa: CASSGQFSNQPQHF
v_gene: TRBV6-6; CDR3aa: CASRSPGINYGYTF
v_gene: TRBV29-1; CDR3aa: CSAEGSSYEQYF
v_gene: TRBV5-1; CDR3aa: CASLQGGGSYNEQFF
v_gene: TRBV30; CDR3aa: CACRGGPRSGANVLTF
v_gene: TRBV19; CDR3aa: CASTGVLGNIQYF
v_gene: TRBV5-6; CDR3aa: CASSSPGEETEAFF
v_gene: TRBV2; CDR3aa: CVSSEAGDRGRDTQYF
v_gene: TRBV4-1; CDR3aa: CASSQGQGREKLFF
v_gene: TRBV30; CDR3aa: CAWSGAGGPYEQFF
v_gene: TRBV19; CDR3aa: CASSTGTSDTDTQYF
v_gene: TRBV7-9; CDR3aa: CASSLDSTGRERLQYF
v_gene: TRBV6-5; CDR3aa: CASSSPRVYYGYTF
v_gene: TRBV6-5; CDR3aa: CASSRAGQGHGGYTF
v_gene: TRBV10-1; CDR3aa: CASSESSETSGRSYNEQFF
v_gene: TRBV7-9; CDR3aa: CASSSTRLGASTDTQYF
v_gene: TRBV30; CDR3aa: CAWKTGLNTEAFF
v_gene: TRBV15; CDR3aa: CATSRDRAGGEDEQYF
v_gene: TRBV25-1; CDR3aa: CASRSAGGDNEQFF
v_gene: TRBV6-5; CDR3aa: CASSLGQGMNTEAFF
v_gene: TRBV2; CDR3aa: CATGQRFNTEAFF
v_gene: TRBV30; CDR3aa: CAWRAGRETQYF
v_gene: TRBV7-6; CDR3aa: CASSEGQGYNQPQHF
v_gene: TRBV11-2; CDR3aa: CASSLVSGDPYNEQFF
v_gene: TRBV5-6; CDR3aa: CASSLGGSSYEQYF
v_gene: TRBV30; CDR3aa: CAWSGLAGASSSYNEQFF
v_gene: TRBV18; CDR3aa: CASSQGANTEAFF
v_gene: TRBV18; CDR3aa: CASSPPGGLSKNYGYTF
v_gene: TRBV18; CDR3aa: CASSPTGTGAAKNSQYF
v_gene: TRBV7-9; CDR3aa: CSSSSHLGEQFF
v_gene: TRBV19; CDR3aa: CASSRTSGSLSNEQFF
v_gene: TRBV7-9; CDR3aa: CASRTDRDGEKLFF
v_gene: TRBV4-2; CDR3aa: CASSQDVSALAAADEQFF
v_gene: TRBV7-6; CDR3aa: CASSLTGGADTQYF
v_gene: TRBV14; CDR3aa: CARRAGGADTQYF
v_gene: TRBV18; CDR3aa: CASSPRVRNYEQYF